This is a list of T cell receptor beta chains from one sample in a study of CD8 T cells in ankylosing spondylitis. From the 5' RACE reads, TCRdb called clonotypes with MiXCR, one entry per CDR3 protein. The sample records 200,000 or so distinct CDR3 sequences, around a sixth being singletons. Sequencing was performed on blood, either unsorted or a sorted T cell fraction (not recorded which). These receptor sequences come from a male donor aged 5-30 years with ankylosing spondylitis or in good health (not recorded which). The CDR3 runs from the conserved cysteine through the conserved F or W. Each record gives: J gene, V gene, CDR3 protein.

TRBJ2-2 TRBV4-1 CASSQDGVTGELFF
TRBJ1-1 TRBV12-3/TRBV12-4 CASSPTGGEAFF
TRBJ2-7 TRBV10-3 CAISVTGQGLREQYF
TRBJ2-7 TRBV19 CASSGRYEQYF
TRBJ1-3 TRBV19 CASSMRRGFSGNTIYF
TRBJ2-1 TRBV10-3 CAIRGQGPYNEQFF
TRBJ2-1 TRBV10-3 CATRRASGSSYNEQFF
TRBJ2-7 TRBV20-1 CSARGAGGYEQYF
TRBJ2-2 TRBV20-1 CSARLAGGTGELFF
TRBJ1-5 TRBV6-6 CASSYDPSNQPQHF
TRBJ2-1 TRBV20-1 CSARGRAGYNEQFF
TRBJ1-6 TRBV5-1 CASSLAGTENSPLHF
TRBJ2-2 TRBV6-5 CASGVVGPTGELFF
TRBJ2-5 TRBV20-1 CSAGTGDETQYF
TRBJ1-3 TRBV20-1 CSAPDYSGNTIYF
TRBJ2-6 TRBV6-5 CASRSGQGSGANVLTF
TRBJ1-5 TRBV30 CAWSMRAASNQPQHF
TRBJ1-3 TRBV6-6 CASSSTGSGNTIYF
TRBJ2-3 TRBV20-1 CSARDLGGSSTDTQYF
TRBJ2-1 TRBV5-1 CASKLGGIEEQFF
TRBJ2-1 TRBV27 CASSSGSQYNEQFF